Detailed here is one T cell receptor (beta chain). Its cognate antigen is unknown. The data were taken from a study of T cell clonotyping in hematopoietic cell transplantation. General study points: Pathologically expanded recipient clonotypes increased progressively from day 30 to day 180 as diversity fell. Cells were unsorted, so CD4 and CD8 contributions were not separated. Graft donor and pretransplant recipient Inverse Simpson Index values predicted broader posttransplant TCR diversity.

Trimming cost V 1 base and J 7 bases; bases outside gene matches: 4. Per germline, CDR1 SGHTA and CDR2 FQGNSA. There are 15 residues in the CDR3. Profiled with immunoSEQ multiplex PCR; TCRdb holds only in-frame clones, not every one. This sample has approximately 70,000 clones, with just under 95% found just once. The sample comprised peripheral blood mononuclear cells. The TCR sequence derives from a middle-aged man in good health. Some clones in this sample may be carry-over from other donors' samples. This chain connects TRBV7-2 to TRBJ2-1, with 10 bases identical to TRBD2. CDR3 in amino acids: CASSLVAGGGNEQFF. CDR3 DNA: TGTGCCAGCAGCTTAGTAGCGGGGGGTGGTAATGAGCAGTTCTTC.